These T cell receptor beta chains were read from a single sample in a study of human T cells and chemical hapten exposure. One entry per CDR3 protein, called by TCRdb with MiXCR from the 5' RACE reads. The sample holds tens of thousands of distinct CDR3 sequences, 6.5% to 8.5% seen once. Receptors were obtained from a male donor in good health. Both conserved end residues are part of each CDR3. D genes are given only for firm matches.

d_gene: .; j_gene: TRBJ1-6; v_gene: TRBV27; CDR3aa: CASSPITGTYSPLHF
d_gene: .; j_gene: TRBJ2-3; v_gene: TRBV4-3; CDR3aa: CASSPTAWRWKDTQYF
d_gene: TRBD1; j_gene: TRBJ1-5; v_gene: TRBV27; CDR3aa: CASSLSGQGNQPQHF
d_gene: TRBD2; j_gene: TRBJ2-3; v_gene: TRBV5-1; CDR3aa: CASSPPSGRTDTQYF
d_gene: .; j_gene: TRBJ1-1; v_gene: TRBV6-5; CDR3aa: CASSYSRGIAEAFF
d_gene: TRBD1; j_gene: TRBJ2-4; v_gene: TRBV7-2; CDR3aa: CASSRGQALNIQYF
d_gene: TRBD1; j_gene: TRBJ1-2; v_gene: TRBV12-3/TRBV12-4; CDR3aa: CASSQDRGPSGYTF
d_gene: .; j_gene: TRBJ2-1; v_gene: TRBV12-2; CDR3aa: CASRLTSYNEQFF
d_gene: .; j_gene: TRBJ2-3; v_gene: TRBV12-3/TRBV12-4; CDR3aa: CASSLSGGSTDTQYF
d_gene: TRBD1; j_gene: TRBJ2-7; v_gene: TRBV18; CDR3aa: CASSPPGQGDYEQYF
d_gene: .; j_gene: TRBJ1-2; v_gene: TRBV7-9; CDR3aa: CASSLGVSGGLYGYTF
d_gene: .; j_gene: TRBJ2-6; v_gene: TRBV12-3/TRBV12-4; CDR3aa: CASRPSGANVLTF
d_gene: TRBD2; j_gene: TRBJ2-2; v_gene: TRBV19; CDR3aa: CASSISLTSGINTGELFF
d_gene: .; j_gene: TRBJ2-4; v_gene: TRBV7-2; CDR3aa: CASSPESLLAKNIQYF
d_gene: TRBD1; j_gene: TRBJ2-3; v_gene: TRBV2; CDR3aa: CASSDGQGATDTQYF
d_gene: TRBD1; j_gene: TRBJ1-5; v_gene: TRBV29-1; CDR3aa: CSVGQGAGQPQHF
d_gene: .; j_gene: TRBJ2-7; v_gene: TRBV7-9; CDR3aa: CASSPWTGTYEQYF
d_gene: .; j_gene: TRBJ1-1; v_gene: TRBV7-9; CDR3aa: CASSPRTGQGTEAFF
d_gene: .; j_gene: TRBJ2-3; v_gene: TRBV10-3; CDR3aa: CAISDRADTDTQYF
d_gene: .; j_gene: TRBJ2-6; v_gene: TRBV27; CDR3aa: CASSLNGVSGANVLTF
d_gene: .; j_gene: TRBJ2-3; v_gene: TRBV12-3/TRBV12-4; CDR3aa: CASTDSGYGADTQYF
d_gene: .; j_gene: TRBJ2-1; v_gene: TRBV29-1; CDR3aa: CSVEAGTPNEQFF
d_gene: .; j_gene: TRBJ1-5; v_gene: TRBV3-1; CDR3aa: CASSQDSGGNQPQHF
d_gene: .; j_gene: TRBJ1-1; v_gene: TRBV12-3/TRBV12-4; CDR3aa: CASSLAVAALMNTEAFF
d_gene: TRBD2; j_gene: TRBJ2-1; v_gene: TRBV20-1; CDR3aa: CSARAHGREGLARPYNEQFF
d_gene: .; j_gene: TRBJ2-1; v_gene: TRBV12-3/TRBV12-4; CDR3aa: CASSLTAYNEQFF
d_gene: .; j_gene: TRBJ1-1; v_gene: TRBV12-3/TRBV12-4; CDR3aa: CASTHREDTEAFF
d_gene: .; j_gene: TRBJ1-5; v_gene: TRBV7-2; CDR3aa: CASSSSFNQPQHF
d_gene: .; j_gene: TRBJ1-2; v_gene: TRBV7-9; CDR3aa: CASSLELRDHTGYTF
d_gene: TRBD1; j_gene: TRBJ2-1; v_gene: TRBV4-1; CDR3aa: CASSQELQGGYNEQFF
d_gene: TRBD2; j_gene: TRBJ2-1; v_gene: TRBV3-1; CDR3aa: CATRSSGNNEQFF
d_gene: .; j_gene: TRBJ1-6; v_gene: TRBV12-3/TRBV12-4; CDR3aa: CASNTGNNSPLHF
d_gene: .; j_gene: TRBJ2-7; v_gene: TRBV13; CDR3aa: CASSLGVTGVDEQYF
d_gene: TRBD1; j_gene: TRBJ1-2; v_gene: TRBV4-3; CDR3aa: CASSQSGQGPNYGYTF
d_gene: .; j_gene: TRBJ1-1; v_gene: TRBV6-2/TRBV6-3; CDR3aa: CASSYSTPPRAFF
d_gene: .; j_gene: TRBJ1-5; v_gene: TRBV7-8; CDR3aa: CASSLGVVNQPQHF
d_gene: .; j_gene: TRBJ2-7; v_gene: TRBV7-2; CDR3aa: CASSLEAYEQYF
d_gene: .; j_gene: TRBJ2-7; v_gene: TRBV9; CDR3aa: CASSVASSGCSEQYF
d_gene: TRBD1; j_gene: TRBJ2-7; v_gene: TRBV20-1; CDR3aa: CSARARDRGHEQYF
d_gene: TRBD1; j_gene: TRBJ2-1; v_gene: TRBV10-3; CDR3aa: CAVRSGTGVPSPYNEQFF
d_gene: .; j_gene: TRBJ1-5; v_gene: TRBV12-3/TRBV12-4; CDR3aa: CASSRTEPQPQHF
d_gene: TRBD2; j_gene: TRBJ2-4; v_gene: TRBV20-1; CDR3aa: CSARKGLAENIQYF
d_gene: .; j_gene: TRBJ2-7; v_gene: TRBV5-4; CDR3aa: CASSPGEYTYEQYF
d_gene: .; j_gene: TRBJ1-1; v_gene: TRBV13; CDR3aa: CASSLAQGQNTEAFF
d_gene: TRBD1; j_gene: TRBJ1-1; v_gene: TRBV9; CDR3aa: CASSPGQRENTEAFF
d_gene: .; j_gene: TRBJ1-3; v_gene: TRBV7-9; CDR3aa: CASSPLGPSSGNTIYF
d_gene: TRBD1; j_gene: TRBJ1-4; v_gene: TRBV5-1; CDR3aa: CASSPMPGTGEKLFF
d_gene: .; j_gene: TRBJ1-1; v_gene: TRBV6-6; CDR3aa: CASSRTSLETEAFF